These T cell receptor beta chains were read from a single sample in a study of blood T cell repertoires in COVID-19. Libraries were prepared by immunoSEQ multiplex PCR; TCRdb keeps only in-frame clonotypes and omits some of them. The data show about 270,000 clones, 80% to 90% seen once. Source material: PBMCs or T cells enriched from blood (not recorded which). The receptor source for this set is a young woman with acute COVID-19. The CDR3 runs from the conserved cysteine through the conserved F or W. The D gene is left open where the match is weak. Expanded clones are given a class, and other clones once, few, many or no size at all.

clone size	J gene	V gene	D gene	CDR3 DNA	CDR3 protein
.	TRBJ1-5	TRBV7-2	TRBD1	TGTGCCAGCAGCTTAGTGTCGGGGACAGGGTTCTCCAATCAGCCCCAGCATTTT	CASSLVSGTGFSNQPQHF
.	TRBJ1-2	TRBV6-2/TRBV6-3	.	TGTGCCAGCAGTTCGAATAGGGGCGTAGATGGCTACACCTTC	CASSSNRGVDGYTF
.	TRBJ2-3	TRBV24-1	TRBD1	TGTGCCACCAGTGATGTCGGGACAGGGGGGGATACGCAGTATTTT	CATSDVGTGGDTQYF
once	TRBJ1-1	TRBV6-1	.	TGTGCCAGCAGTGAAATTTTGGGGGGCACTGAAGCTTTCTTT	CASSEILGGTEAFF
.	TRBJ2-1	TRBV18	.	TGTGCCAGCTCACCACCAATCGTTTTAGCGGACACTACCAGCTCCTACAATGAGCAGTTCTTC	CASSPPIVLADTTSSYNEQFF
.	TRBJ2-7	TRBV11-2	TRBD2	TGTGCCAGCAGCTTAATGTATCGGACTAGCGGGTACCGCTCCTACGAGCAGTACTTC	CASSLMYRTSGYRSYEQYF
.	TRBJ2-7	TRBV27	.	TGTGCCAGCAGCGGTAGCGGCTCCTACGAGCAGTACTTC	CASSGSGSYEQYF
.	TRBJ1-1	TRBV29-1	.	TGCAGCGTGCGCAACAGGGTTGCGGTGAACACTGAAGCTTTCTTT	CSVRNRVAVNTEAFF
.	TRBJ2-1	TRBV2	TRBD2	TGTGCCACCGAGCAGGGGATAGCTAGCGGGAGGAACTCCTACAATGAGCAGTTCTTC	CATEQGIASGRNSYNEQFF
few	TRBJ1-2	TRBV20-1	TRBD1	TGCAGTGCCTACAGGGGAGGAAACACCTTC	CSAYRGGNTF
.	TRBJ2-1	TRBV2	.	TGTGCCAGCTCGGGCGGGACGGTCCTCCGAAATGAGCAGTTCTTC	CASSGGTVLRNEQFF
.	TRBJ2-2	TRBV7-7	.	TGTGCTAGCAGCTTAAATCCCCTCAGCGGAGCCAACACCGGGGAGCTGTTTTTT	CASSLNPLSGANTGELFF
.	TRBJ2-7	TRBV19	TRBD1	TGTGCCACCTCGACAGGGCCCCAGGACGAGCAGTACTTC	CATSTGPQDEQYF
once	TRBJ2-7	TRBV5-4	TRBD2	TGTGCCAGCAGCTTGTGGAGGACTAGCGGGTTGCAGTACTTC	CASSLWRTSGLQYF
.	TRBJ1-2	TRBV5-1	.	TGCGCCAGCAGCTTGGGTGATGCGAGCTATGGCTACACCTTC	CASSLGDASYGYTF
.	TRBJ2-7	TRBV3-1/TRBV3-2	TRBD2	TGTGCCAGCGCCTGGGGGGGAGGGATTTACGAGCAGTACTTC	CASAWGGGIYEQYF
.	TRBJ1-1	TRBV19	.	TGTGCCAGTAGTATGTTCAGGCAGACTGAAGCTTTCTTT	CASSMFRQTEAFF
.	TRBJ2-7	TRBV7-9	.	TGTGCCAGCAGCTCGCCTCAGGGAGGCGAGCAGTACTTC	CASSSPQGGEQYF
.	TRBJ2-1	TRBV4-1	TRBD2	TGCGCCAGCAGCCAAGATACCCTAGCGGGAGAAAAGCAGTTCTTC	CASSQDTLAGEKQFF
once	TRBJ1-1	TRBV2	.	TGTGCCAGGGGCAGGGGATCCACTGAAGCTTTCTTT	CARGRGSTEAFF